Below, 5 T cell receptor beta chains from the same sample are listed, as sequenced in a study of early T cells in non-severe SARS-CoV-2 infection. TCRdb fed the 5' RACE reads into MiXCR, producing one record per CDR3 protein. The sample lists several thousand distinct CDR3 sequences; 4.8% were seen once. Input material: whole blood. These receptors originate from an adult who was a healthcare worker with PCR-confirmed SARS-CoV-2 infection or an uninfected control (not recorded which).

This clonotype is deemed medium-sized. This chain uses TRBV20-1 with TRBJ2-1; a weak D match, TRBD2 (5 bases). Trimming shortened V by 1 base and J by 5 bases, and 9 bases separated the two germline ends. The CDR3 covers 13 residues. Per the germline V gene, CDR1 is DFQATT and CDR2 is SNEGSKA (reference sequence). CDR3 nucleotide sequence: TGCAGTGCTAGAGGAGGACTTCACAATGAGCAGTTCTTC. Protein: CSARGGLHNEQFF.

This clonotype was found many times. This rearrangement joins TRBV21-1 to TRBJ2-7; TRBD1, the D gene given by the table, was not confirmed from the DNA. TRBV21-1 constitutes a pseudogene. The CDR3 has 14 amino acids. The CDR3: CASSAGQENYEQYV. CDR3 nucleotides: TGTGCCAGCAGCGCGGGACAGGAGAATTACGAGCAGTACGTC.

This clonotype is categorized as medium-sized. The chain employs TRBV18 and TRBJ2-5; TRBD1 might be the D (5 bases). V lost 1 base and J lost 1, with 10 bases in between. The CDR3 has 15 amino acids. Germline CDR1 KGHSH, CDR2 LQKENI. Here the CDR3 DNA reads TGTGCCAGCTCACCACTTCCGACAGCCCAAGAGACCCAGTACTTC. Amino acids: CASSPLPTAQETQYF.

This clonotype counts as medium-sized. V gene TRBV5-1 combines with J gene TRBJ2-1; 11 bases agree with TRBD2. CDR1 and CDR2 from the germline V gene are SGHRS and YFSETQ. V gave up 4 bases and J gave up 4 bases; unmatched junction bases: 4. The CDR3 is 15 residues long. In DNA, the CDR3 is TGCGCCAGCAGCATAACTAGCGGGAGTTACAATGAGCAGTTCTTC. This gives the protein CASSITSGSYNEQFF.

This clonotype was seen repeatedly, ten times or more. The V gene is TRBV20-1, the J gene TRBJ2-3; D may correspond to TRBD1 or TRBD2 (7 bases each). V was cut by 3 bases and J by 4 bases, with 20 bases left in between. In germline, CDR1 is DFQATT, CDR2 SNEGSKA (reference sequence). CDR3 length: 16 amino acids. DNA of the CDR3: TGCAGTGCTAGTAGACGAAGCAGGGGGGGTCCAGATACGCAGTATTTT. Translated: CSASRRSRGGPDTQYF.